Below are 31 T cell receptor beta chains sequenced from a single sample in a study of regulatory T cells in long-lasting Graves disease. Time point given: persistent/refractory GD, antithyroid drugs over 5 years with positive TRAb. Scientists built the TCR library using RNA that was extracted from PBMCs. Arm-PCR of CDR3 regions and iRepertoire HTBI primers were the basis on which TCR beta libraries were built. A single record per CDR3 protein comes from TCRdb applying MiXCR to the multiplex PCR reads. The sample has approximately 350,000 distinct CDR3 sequences; roughly 20% are singletons. The sample was peripheral blood mononuclear cells (PBMCs), taken when the disease was refractory, from a patient treated with antithyroid drugs. The receptor source for this set is a woman aged 40 to 50 with Graves disease.

This clonotype was picked up many times. The CDR3 protein is CASSGKTRNEKLFF. CDR3 sequence (DNA): TGTGCCAGCAGTGGAAAGACTAGAAATGAAAAACTGTTTTTT. This chain uses TRBV2 with TRBJ1-4; D not resolved. Per germline, CDR1 SNHLY and CDR2 FYNNEI. The V end was cut by 4 bases, the J end by 5 bases, with 11 bases between. The CDR3 loop spans 14 amino acids.

In this sample, this clonotype turned up many times. The chain joins TRBV7-8 to TRBJ2-7; 7 bases agree with TRBD2. V shed 4 bases, J shed 5 bases, and the junction held 11 bases outside the gene matches. CDR3 length equals 15 residues. Germline V lookup: CDR1 SGHVS, CDR2 FQNEAQ. The CDR3 nucleotides read TGTGCCAGCAGCTCCGCCAGGATAAGCGGGAACGAGCAGTACTTC. This sequence encodes CASSSARISGNEQYF.

This clonotype appeared many times. The genes are TRBV20-1 and TRBJ1-5; 8 nucleotides agree with TRBD1. Germline V CDR1 and CDR2: DFQATT, SNEGSKA (reference sequence). The CDR3 sequence is 16 residues long. The junction had 12 bases not matched to a gene; V was cut back by 5 bases and J by 3 bases. CDR3 DNA: TGCAGTGCTTATCGGGGAGGGACAGGACCCAATCAGCCCCAGCATTTT. It yields the protein CSAYRGGTGPNQPQHF.

This clonotype was counted at least ten times. The rearrangement uses TRBV2 and TRBJ1-5; the D is unclear. The germline V gene encodes CDR1 SNHLY and CDR2 FYNNEI. V was cut by 3 bases and J by 5 bases, with 17 bases left in between. The CDR3 is 16 residues long. The CDR3 is CASSDYSWYRDQPQHF. CDR3 in DNA: TGTGCCAGCAGTGATTACTCCTGGTATAGGGATCAGCCCCAGCATTTT.

This chain uses TRBV6-1 with TRBJ2-7; 8 nucleotides line up with TRBD1. The V gene end was trimmed by 6 bases and the J gene end by 3 bases; junction bases not matched to a gene: 7. In germline, CDR1 is MNHNS, CDR2 SASEGT. The CDR3 runs to 14 residues. CDR3 in amino acids: CASRMRQGIYEQYF. CDR3 nucleotides: TGTGCCAGCAGGATGAGACAGGGGATCTACGAGCAGTACTTC.

In this sample, this clonotype turned up many times. The gene calls are TRBV28 and TRBJ1-2, with 12 nucleotides matching TRBD1. With 5 bases clipped from V and 4 bases from J, the junction kept 5 bases outside the gene matches. This CDR3 has 15 amino acids. Per germline, CDR1 MDHEN and CDR2 SYDVKM. The CDR3 loop is CASSMGQGAVYGYTF. CDR3 sequence (DNA): TGTGCCAGCAGTATGGGACAGGGGGCCGTCTATGGCTACACCTTC.

In this sample, this clonotype turned up many times. This sequence joins TRBV28 and TRBJ2-7; 9 positions agree with TRBD1. V was clipped by 6 bases and J by 5 bases; unmatched bases: 14. Germline CDR1 is MDHEN and CDR2 is SYDVKM. The CDR3 length is 16 residues. Here the CDR3 reads CASRADRGKFKNEQYF. The DNA of the CDR3 is TGTGCCAGCAGAGCGGACAGGGGAAAATTTAAAAACGAGCAGTACTTC.

The chain links TRBV18 to TRBJ1-5, with D perhaps TRBD1 (6 bases). The CDR3 is 15 residues long. The ends were cut back, 6 bases at V and 4 bases at J, with 16 bases in the middle. Germline V gene lookup returns CDR1 KGHSH and CDR2 LQKENI. The CDR3 DNA is TGTGCCAGCTCCAACCACGGGACACCAAATCAGCCCCAGCATTTT. Amino acids: CASSNHGTPNQPQHF.

The genes are TRBV11-2 and TRBJ2-1; 8 bases are a match to TRBD2. This CDR3 region has 14 residues. Trimming took 8 bases from V and 6 from J; bases not matched to a gene: 9. Looked up from germline, CDR1 is SGHAT and CDR2 is FQNNGV. The CDR3 DNA follows: TGTGCCAGCCGTAGCGGGGCGGGAGTCAATGAGCAGTTCTTC. Amino acids: CASRSGAGVNEQFF.

The chain is built from TRBV7-9 and TRBJ2-1; D might be TRBD1 or TRBD2, each matching 5 bases. The CDR3 runs 17 residues. Trimming removed 1 base from V and 7 bases from J, with 20 bases in between. Looked up from germline, CDR1 is SEHNR and CDR2 is FQNEAQ (reference sequence). The CDR3 bases are TGTGCCAGCAGCTTAGGGACACTAGTCTTGACGGGTAATGAGCAGTTCTTC. Its protein product is CASSLGTLVLTGNEQFF.

The rearrangement joins TRBV20-1 to TRBJ1-1; D may be TRBD1 (6 bases). This CDR3 spans 13 amino acids. The V gene's germline CDR1 is DFQATT and CDR2 SNEGSKA (reference sequence). The V gene lost 0 bases and the J gene lost 7 bases, with 12 bases spanning the gap. The CDR3 reads CSAREWGRGEAFF. Written as DNA, the CDR3 is TGCAGTGCTAGAGAATGGGGGCGGGGTGAAGCTTTCTTT.

This clonotype occurred many times. The J gene is TRBJ2-2, the V gene TRBV29-1; D could derive from TRBD1 or TRBD2 (5 bases each). The CDR3 spans 14 residues. V was shortened by 3 bases and J by 4 bases, with 12 bases between the two germline ends. CDR1 and CDR2 (germline): SQVTM, ANQGSEA. The CDR3 DNA reads as TGCAGCGTTGAGGGGCAGCGGACCACCGGGGAGCTGTTTTTT. It is translated as CSVEGQRTTGELFF.

This clonotype was detected many times. V gene TRBV27 combines with J gene TRBJ2-5; D is unresolved. Germline V gene sequence: CDR1 MNHEY, CDR2 SMNVEV (reference sequence). The CDR3 has 14 amino acids. With 0 bases removed from V and 4 bases from J, the gap between germline ends came to 9 bases. CDR3: CASSLSGYGETQYF. The CDR3 nucleotides read TGTGCCAGCAGTTTATCAGGGTACGGAGAGACCCAGTACTTC.

In this sample, this clonotype turned up a few times. CDR3 in DNA: TGTGCCAGTAGTATTGGGGGGTATGGGAACACCGGGGAGCTGTTTTTT. Amino acids: CASSIGGYGNTGELFF. The V and J genes are TRBV19 and TRBJ2-2, with D maybe TRBD2 (6 bases). The germline V gene encodes CDR1 LNHDA and CDR2 SQIVND (reference sequence). The CDR3 is 16 residues long. Deletions cut 3 bases from V and 1 base from J, with 12 bases between.

This clonotype has only a few counts. The chain is built from TRBV28 and TRBJ2-3; possible D gene TRBD2, 5 bases. The CDR3 covers 14 residues. Germline V gene data show CDR1 as MDHEN and CDR2 as SYDVKM. V dropped 6 bases and J dropped 1 base, with 11 bases sitting between them. This CDR3 reads CASRTWGGTDTQYF. The CDR3 DNA sequence: TGTGCCAGCAGGACTTGGGGAGGCACAGATACGCAGTATTTT.

Worth noting for this clonotype: A junction boundary mismatches the germline segment, possibly from a read error. The chain combines TRBV7-3 with TRBJ2-1, with D possibly being TRBD2 (5 bases). Per the germline V gene, CDR1 is SGHTA and CDR2 is FQGTGA. The CDR3 length is 15 residues. The CDR3 nucleotides read TGTGCCAGCAGCTTAACCGGGGAGTACAACAATGAGCAGCTCTTC. Amino acids: CASSLTGEYNNEQLF.

The V gene is TRBV7-2, the J gene TRBJ2-5; D unresolved. The CDR3 contains 14 residues. From germline, CDR1 is SGHTA and CDR2 FQGNSA. V lost 1 base and J lost 4, with 10 bases in between. CDR3: CASSLDGLRETQYF. CDR3 nucleotides: TGTGCCAGCAGCTTAGATGGGCTGCGAGAGACCCAGTACTTC. The full variable domain, completed using reference TRBV7-2 and TRBJ2-5, is GAGVSQSPSNKVTEKGKDVELRCDPISGHTALYWYRQSLGQGLEFLIYFQGNSAPDKSGLPSDRFSAERTGGSVSTLTIQRTQQEDSAVYLCASSLDGLRETQYFGPGTRLLVL.

This clonotype came up many times. V and J are TRBV2 and TRBJ1-5, with TRBD1 as a possible D gene (5 bases). Looked up from germline, CDR1 is SNHLY and CDR2 is FYNNEI. The CDR3 contains 12 residues. Trimming took off 6 bases at V and 11 bases at J, with 14 bases between the two ends. In DNA form, the CDR3 reads TGTGCCAGCAGCCGCGGGGCCCCCGCCCAGCATTTT. It specifies CASSRGAPAQHF.

Details on this clonotype: A read error may be the cause here, since a much bigger clone is one base away. The chain has TRBV5-1 and TRBJ2-7, with 10 bases fitting TRBD2. The CDR3 extends over 16 amino acids. Germline assignment: CDR1 SGHRS and CDR2 YFSETQ. CDR3 amino acids: CASRGGAGGPSHEQYF. The CDR3 DNA sequence: TGCGCCAGCAGAGGAGGAGCGGGAGGGCCCTCCCACGAGCAGTACTTC.

As concerns this clonotype: This probably arose from a read error, given a far larger clone one base away. This chain connects TRBV2 to TRBJ2-5; TRBD2 might be the D (6 bases). The J call may be incorrect, as the DNA end agrees better with TRBJ2-7. The CDR3 consists of 14 residues. From germline, CDR1 is SNHLY and CDR2 FYNNEI. DNA of the CDR3: TGTGCCAGCAAGGTGGGAGGCGGTGCATACGAGCAGTACTTC. Protein sequence: CASKVGGGAYEQYF.

This rearrangement joins TRBV7-3 to TRBJ2-7; 9 bases map to TRBD2. There are 14 residues in the CDR3. The germline V gene encodes CDR1 SGHTA and CDR2 FQGTGA. V lost 3 bases, J lost 3 bases, and 3 bases stayed unmatched. The CDR3 loop is CASSFLAGNYEQYF. CDR3 in DNA: TGTGCCAGCAGCTTCCTAGCGGGAAACTACGAGCAGTACTTC.

This chain connects TRBV10-3 to TRBJ1-5; D gene uncertain. CDR3 length: 15 amino acids. V was clipped by 4 bases and J by 1 base, with 11 bases between them. Germline V lookup: CDR1 ENHRY, CDR2 SYGVKD. The CDR3, as DNA: TGTGCCATCAGTGCGGAAGGAAAAAGCAATCAGCCCCAGCATTTT. Translating it yields CAISAEGKSNQPQHF.

In the case of this clonotype: This clone may be a read error of a much larger clone one base away. The CDR3 here is CASSNWTGGPKNIQYF. The CDR3 bases are TGTGCCAGCAGCAACTGGACAGGGGGCCCCAAAAACATTCAGTACTTC. The chain has TRBV7-3 and TRBJ2-4; TRBD1 agrees at 11 bases. V was clipped by 5 bases and J by 2 bases; unmatched bases: 5. This CDR3 region has 16 residues. Per the germline V gene, CDR1 is SGHTA and CDR2 is FQGTGA. Combining the CDR3 with reference TRBV7-3 and TRBJ2-4 gives the whole variable domain GAGVSQTPSNKVTEKGKYVELRCDPISGHTALYWYRQSLGQGPEFLIYFQGTGAADDSGLPNDRFFAVRPEGSVSTLKIQRTERGDSAVYLCASSNWTGGPKNIQYFGAGTRLSVL.

This clonotype appeared a few times. The J gene is TRBJ2-7, the V gene TRBV12-3 or TRBV12-4; 12 nucleotides align to TRBD2. V was pared by 5 bases and J by 8 bases, with 4 bases of the junction left unmatched. This CDR3 comprises 13 residues. The CDR3 DNA is TGTGCCAGCAGTCGTGGACTAGCGGGGAAGCAGTACTTC. It yields the protein CASSRGLAGKQYF.

CDR3 amino acids: CASSLVRPQETQYF. The DNA for the CDR3 is TGCGCCAGCAGCTTGGTTAGACCTCAAGAGACCCAGTACTTC. The chain combines TRBV5-1 with TRBJ2-5; no clear D. The CDR3 has 14 residues. Germline V gene sequence: CDR1 SGHRS, CDR2 YFSETQ. The V end lost 0 bases, the J end lost 2 bases, and 8 bases lay between the germline ends.

This clonotype was counted at least ten times. V gene TRBV20-1 combines with J gene TRBJ2-4; 13 bases line up with TRBD2. Germline lookup yields CDR1 DFQATT and CDR2 SNEGSKA (reference sequence). The junction had 6 bases not matched to a gene; V was cut back by 6 bases and J by 1 base. This CDR3 has 16 residues. CDR3 protein: CSAWTSGRSAKNIQYF. DNA for the CDR3: TGCAGTGCATGGACTAGCGGGAGATCGGCCAAAAACATTCAGTACTTC.

The J gene is TRBJ1-1, the V gene TRBV28, with a tentative D call TRBD1 (6 bases). CDR3 size: 12 residues. Germline CDR1 and CDR2: MDHEN and SYDVKM. Between the trimmed V and J ends, which lost 7 bases and 11 bases, there was a span of 17 bases. The CDR3 is CASTPLAGVAFF. CDR3 bases: TGTGCCAGCACCCCCCTGGCAGGGGTGGCTTTCTTT.

The chain couples TRBV2 to TRBJ2-3; TRBD1 is a possible D gene (5 bases). The CDR3 sequence is 18 residues long. V was trimmed by 0 bases and J by 0 bases, leaving 16 bases between them. Germline CDR1 is SNHLY and CDR2 is FYNNEI. DNA of the CDR3: TGTGCCAGCAGTGAAGCCTTTCTCAAAGGGGCTAGCACAGATACGCAGTATTTT. Translation gives CASSEAFLKGASTDTQYF. The variable domain in full, with the rest retrieved from reference TRBV2 and TRBJ2-3, is EPEVTQTPSHQVTQMGQEVILRCVPISNHLYFYWYRQILGQKVEFLVSFYNNEISEKSEIFDDQFSVERPDGSNFTLKIRSTKLEDSAMYFCASSEAFLKGASTDTQYFGPGTRLTVL.

The rearrangement joins TRBV5-1 to TRBJ2-7, with 15 bases that match TRBD2. The V and J ends lost 3 bases and 3 bases, in that order; junction bases with no gene match: 10. The CDR3 contains 18 residues. Germline lookup yields CDR1 SGHRS and CDR2 YFSETQ. The CDR3 protein is CASSSGLAGGTFVYEQYF. The CDR3 nucleotides are TGCGCCAGCAGCTCGGGACTAGCGGGAGGAACTTTTGTCTACGAGCAGTACTTC.

The chain has TRBV27 and TRBJ2-7; no clear D. The ends were cut back, 4 bases at V and 3 bases at J, with 10 bases in the middle. The CDR3 covers 13 residues. Germline V gene sequence: CDR1 MNHEY, CDR2 SMNVEV (reference sequence). This chain's CDR3 is CASSYDPGYEQYF. The DNA for the CDR3 is TGTGCCAGCAGTTATGACCCGGGCTACGAGCAGTACTTC.

The chain is built from TRBV3-1 and TRBJ2-4; TRBD2 is a possible D gene (6 bases). V was clipped by 1 base and J by 1 base, with 11 bases between them. The CDR3 runs 16 residues. In germline, CDR1 is LGHDT, CDR2 YNNKEL (reference sequence). In nucleotides, the CDR3 is TGTGCCAGCAGCCAAGTGGAGGGCCGGGCCAAAAACATTCAGTACTTC. Its protein product is CASSQVEGRAKNIQYF.